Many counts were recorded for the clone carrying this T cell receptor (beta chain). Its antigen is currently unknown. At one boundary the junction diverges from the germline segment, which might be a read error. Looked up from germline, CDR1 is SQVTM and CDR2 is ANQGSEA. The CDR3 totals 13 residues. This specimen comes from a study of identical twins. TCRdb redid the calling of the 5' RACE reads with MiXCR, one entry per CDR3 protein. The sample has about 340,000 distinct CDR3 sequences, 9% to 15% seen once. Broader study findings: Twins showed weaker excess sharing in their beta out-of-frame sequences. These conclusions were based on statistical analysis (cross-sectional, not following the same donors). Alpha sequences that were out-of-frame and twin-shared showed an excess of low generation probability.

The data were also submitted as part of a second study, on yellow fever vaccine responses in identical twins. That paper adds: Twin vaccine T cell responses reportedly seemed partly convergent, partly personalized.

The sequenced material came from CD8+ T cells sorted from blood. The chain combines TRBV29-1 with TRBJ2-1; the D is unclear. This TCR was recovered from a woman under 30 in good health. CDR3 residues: CSAEIYHYNEQFF. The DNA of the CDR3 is TGCAGCGCTGAAATTTACCATTACAATGAGCAGTTCTTC.